This is a list of T cell receptor beta chains from one sample in a study of beta chain features in type 1 diabetes. Repertoires were generated with immunoSEQ multiplex PCR, while TCRdb's copy carries only in-frame clones and drops some. The sample comprises 160,000 or so clones, roughly 60% of which are singletons, and approximately 0.089% rests with the top ten. Sequencing input: naive CD4+ T cells from blood. These receptors came from a man aged 30 to 45 with type 1 diabetes. Both conserved end residues are part of each CDR3. Fields, in order: V gene, J gene, CDR3 protein.

TRBV29-1,TRBJ2-7,CSVELRGTYEQYF
TRBV10-3,TRBJ1-5,CAISEGRLLQPQHF
TRBV19,TRBJ2-2,CASSLREETGELFF
TRBV7-2,TRBJ2-5,CASRFHGPGQETQYF
TRBV29-1,TRBJ2-5,CSSRTGAQETQYF
TRBV4-3,TRBJ2-7,CASSHYGERGTYEQYF
TRBV29-1,TRBJ2-6,CSVAVRGQSGANVLTF
TRBV9,TRBJ2-3,CASSVGLAGVTTDTQYF
TRBV23-1,TRBJ2-5,CASSHWGRVQETQYF
TRBV4-3,TRBJ2-1,CASSLRGASYNEQFF
TRBV2,TRBJ2-5,CASVVGQQETQYF
TRBV29-1,TRBJ1-2,CSPRITGGHGYTF
TRBV29-1,TRBJ1-4,CSVGDRLNEKLFF
TRBV9,TRBJ2-5,CASSVSSSGAQETQYF
TRBV7-9,TRBJ2-5,CASSFRGQQETQYF
TRBV7-9,TRBJ2-4,CASSPSGAKNIQYF
TRBV30,TRBJ1-3,CAWSTVLVAYSGNTIYF
TRBV20-1,TRBJ1-2,CSARQNYGYTF
TRBV5-6,TRBJ2-6,CASSSSSGANVLTF
TRBV29-1,TRBJ1-2,CSAQRQYGYTF
TRBV29-1,TRBJ2-5,CSVGTSGQETQYF
TRBV30,TRBJ1-1,CAWRSGPEAFF
TRBV10-3,TRBJ1-6,CAIRLDRSGSPLHF
TRBV19,TRBJ2-1,CASHDRSNEQFF
TRBV4-1,TRBJ2-7,CASSQDAEISYEQYF
TRBV7-2,TRBJ2-3,CASSLRGQGSDTQYF
TRBV6-6,TRBJ2-5,CASSPGEQTTQYF
TRBV20-1,TRBJ1-1,CGEWGNTEAFF
TRBV5-4,TRBJ2-3,CASSLFLSGPDTDTQYF
TRBV7-2,TRBJ2-1,CASSLWEGGYNEQFF
TRBV19,TRBJ2-6,CASSSVSGANVLTF
TRBV29-1,TRBJ2-5,CSVEGYIGGRGETQYF
TRBV4-3,TRBJ2-7,CASSRGQGLSEQYF
TRBV2,TRBJ1-2,CASRVGTGGSYGYTF
TRBV14,TRBJ1-1,CASSQVDGGITEAFF
TRBV20-1,TRBJ2-1,CSAAGGDEQFF
TRBV30,TRBJ2-5,CAWSSGFQETQYF
TRBV19,TRBJ1-1,CASSMPGWFTEAFF